This passage covers 22 T cell receptor beta chains from one sample sequenced in a study of identical twins (dated by TCRdb to 2015 to 2016). Receptor libraries were prepared by 5' RACE. Sequencing used an Illumina HiSeq 2000. In TCRdb, the public reads were trimmed at Q25 with fastp and aligned with MiXCR, with productive beta chains retained. Every entry covers one CDR3 protein and lists the most common genes and DNA from its rows. Recorded for this sample are 420,000 or so distinct CDR3 sequences; under 20% of them occurred a single time. The ten largest clones add up to roughly an eighth of the sample. Sequenced sample: naive T cells sorted from blood. The cell subset or site label on this specimen signifies: cells isolated with a human naive T-cell isolation kit. The receptors stem from a man in his forties or fifties in good health.

In its sample, this clonotype was seen a few times. This sequence joins TRBV29-1 and TRBJ2-4; D tentatively reads TRBD1 or TRBD2 (5 bases each). CDR1 is SQVTM and CDR2 is ANQGSEA in the germline V gene. This CDR3 has 13 residues. Trimming shortened V by 4 bases and J by 6 bases, and 13 bases separated the two germline ends. In DNA form, the CDR3 reads TGCAGCGTTGCCTTAGGGACGGCAAACATTCAGTACTTC. This sequence encodes CSVALGTANIQYF.

This clonotype has only a few counts. This rearrangement joins TRBV4-1 to TRBJ2-3; D is undetermined. Trimming cost V 4 bases and J 4 bases, with 6 bases left between them. Germline values: CDR1 MGHRA, CDR2 YSYEKL. The CDR3 runs to 12 residues. CDR3 loop: CASSRPADTQYF. CDR3 coding DNA: TGCGCCAGCAGCCGGCCTGCAGATACGCAGTATTTT.

This clonotype has ten or more counts. The chain carries TRBV4-2 and TRBJ2-1, with 12 bases matching TRBD2. Trimming took 1 base from V and 7 from J; bases not matched to a gene: 5. This CDR3 spans 16 amino acids. CDR1 LGHNA and CDR2 YNFKEQ come from the germline V gene. The CDR3 sequence: CASSQVPSGRDNEQFF. The DNA for the CDR3 is TGTGCCAGCAGCCAAGTCCCTAGCGGGAGGGATAATGAGCAGTTCTTC.

The chain is built from TRBV2 and TRBJ2-1; D unclear. The CDR3 spans 14 residues. Deletions cut 8 bases from V and 0 bases from J, with 11 bases between. The germline gives CDR1 SNHLY, CDR2 FYNNEI. Here the CDR3 DNA reads TGTGCCAGCCAGACCGCCAGCTCCTACAATGAGCAGTTCTTC. Translation: CASQTASSYNEQFF.

This clonotype was seen at least ten times. CDR3 protein: CASSLEPGLAPYNEQFF. As DNA, the CDR3 is TGTGCCAGCAGCTTGGAGCCGGGACTAGCGCCCTACAATGAGCAGTTCTTC. The V call is TRBV5-5, the J call TRBJ2-1, with TRBD2 identical over 10 bases. J was trimmed by 2 bases and V by 0 bases; bases with no gene match: 5. CDR3 length: 17 amino acids. Per the germline V gene, CDR1 is SGHKS and CDR2 is YYEKEE (reference sequence).

This rearrangement joins TRBV28 to TRBJ2-7; no clear D gene. V was cut by 5 bases and J by 1 base, with 21 bases left in between. The CDR3 totals 17 residues. CDR1 and CDR2 (germline): MDHEN, SYDVKM. In nucleotides, the CDR3 is TGTGCCAGCAGTCTTCCTGTTCGAGGCATTCATTCCTACGAGCAGTACTTC. It specifies CASSLPVRGIHSYEQYF.

The rearrangement links TRBV5-1 to TRBJ2-2; 7 nucleotides agree with TRBD2. V gave up 6 bases and J gave up 4 bases; unmatched junction bases: 18. Germline CDR1 reads SGHRS; CDR2 reads YFSETQ. The CDR3 length is 18 residues. The CDR3 loop is CASTYGEGRAILTGELFF. As DNA, the CDR3 is TGCGCCAGCACCTATGGGGAGGGGCGAGCGATCCTCACCGGGGAGCTGTTTTTT.

This clonotype was recorded a few times. The J gene is TRBJ2-1, the V gene TRBV12-3 or TRBV12-4; D assignment may be TRBD1 or TRBD2 (5 bases each). V lost 5 bases and J lost 7, with 15 bases in between. CDR3 length: 14 residues. The chain's CDR3 is CASSQRDGWNEQFF. As DNA, the CDR3 is TGTGCCAGCAGTCAAAGGGACGGCTGGAATGAGCAGTTCTTC.

The CDR3 DNA reads TGTGCCAGCAGCTTAGGCCGCTCCGGGGTCAACTACGAGCAGTACTTC. Residues: CASSLGRSGVNYEQYF. The rearrangement uses TRBV7-2 and TRBJ2-7; weak D call: TRBD2 (5 bases). The CDR3 runs to 16 residues. Trimming pared 1 base from V and 3 bases from J, leaving 16 bases between. Germline-derived CDR1 and CDR2 are SGHTA and FQGNSA.

This clonotype was recorded at least ten times. This chain uses TRBV27 with TRBJ1-2; a possible D gene is TRBD1 (6 bases). Trimming left V 8 bases short and J 12 bases short, with 25 bases between. The CDR3 has 14 residues. The germline V gene has CDR1 MNHEY and CDR2 SMNVEV (reference sequence). CDR3 residues: CASSSIWGASSHTF. The CDR3 region has the DNA TGTGCCAGCTCATCAATCTGGGGGGCGTCTAGCCACACCTTC.

This clonotype showed up just a few times. The chain couples TRBV12-3 or TRBV12-4 to TRBJ1-5, with no clear D. V was pared by 7 bases and J by 3 bases, with 13 bases between. This CDR3 contains 14 residues. CDR3 in DNA: TGTGCCAGCACCGCGGACGGATTCAATCAGCCCCAGCATTTT. This sequence encodes CASTADGFNQPQHF.

This chain connects TRBV28 to TRBJ2-7; 12 nucleotides match TRBD1. The length of the CDR3 is 15 residues. The V segment lost 5 bases and the J segment 4 bases; nucleotides outside the gene matches: 6. Per the germline V gene, CDR1 is MDHEN and CDR2 is SYDVKM. CDR3 sequence: CASSPGTGGYYEQYF. The CDR3 DNA sequence: TGTGCCAGCAGTCCGGGGACAGGGGGCTATTACGAGCAGTACTTC.

This chain connects TRBV11-2 to TRBJ1-2; 8 nucleotides match TRBD1. The CDR3 has 18 amino acids. Germline V CDR1 and CDR2: SGHAT, FQNNGV. Germline trimming cut 0 bases from V and 5 bases from J; bases unmatched to any gene: 14. This CDR3 reads CASSLEGHRGTGPYGYTF. The CDR3 DNA follows: TGTGCCAGCAGCTTAGAGGGACACCGAGGGACAGGTCCGTATGGCTACACCTTC.

This clonotype was counted at least ten times. This sequence joins TRBV20-1 and TRBJ1-2, with 11 nucleotides matching TRBD1. The V gene's germline CDR1 is DFQATT and CDR2 SNEGSKA (reference sequence). J was trimmed by 7 bases and V by 6 bases; bases with no gene match: 4. CDR3 length equals 12 residues. CDR3 sequence: CSAGTGGPGYTF. The CDR3, as DNA: TGCAGTGCCGGGACAGGGGGGCCTGGCTACACCTTC.

V and J are TRBV7-9 and TRBJ2-3, with D unresolved. Germline CDR1 and CDR2: SEHNR and FQNEAQ (reference sequence). The germline V and J ends were trimmed by 1 base and 2 bases, with 10 bases remaining between them. The CDR3 runs 15 residues. The CDR3 nucleotides are TGTGCCAGCAGCTTAGTGAGTGGAGTCACAGATACGCAGTATTTT. As protein: CASSLVSGVTDTQYF.

The chain employs TRBV7-9 and TRBJ2-5, with D perhaps TRBD2 (5 bases). The CDR3 is 15 residues long. Deletions cut 4 bases from V and 6 bases from J, with 18 bases between. From germline, CDR1 is SEHNR and CDR2 FQNEAQ (reference sequence). The CDR3 bases are TGTGCCAGCAGCTCCGGACTGGGGATTGAAAAGACCCAGTACTTC. Its protein is CASSSGLGIEKTQYF. Using reference TRBV7-9 and TRBJ2-5 for the parts outside the CDR3, the full variable domain is DTGVSQNPRHKITKRGQNVTFRCDPISEHNRLYWYRQTLGQGPEFLTYFQNEAQLEKSRLLSDRFSAERPKGSFSTLEIQRTEQGDSAMYLCASSSGLGIEKTQYFGPGTRLLVL.

The chain recombines TRBV5-6 with TRBJ1-4; no clear D gene. CDR3 length equals 14 residues. Germline assignment: CDR1 SGHDT and CDR2 YYEEEE. V gave up 0 bases and J gave up 6 bases, with 9 bases separating them. This CDR3 is CASSLDRRDEKLFF. Here the CDR3 DNA reads TGTGCCAGCAGCTTGGACAGAAGAGATGAAAAACTGTTTTTT.

In its sample, this clonotype was seen many times. The genes are TRBV9 and TRBJ2-7; TRBD1 might be the D (6 bases). V lost 4 bases to trimming and J lost 2 bases, with 13 bases between them. The CDR3 is made up of 14 amino acids. Looked up from germline, CDR1 is SGDLS and CDR2 is YYNGEE. The CDR3 region is CASSKGVGPYEQYF. The DNA of the CDR3 is TGTGCCAGCAGCAAGGGGGTCGGACCCTACGAGCAGTACTTC.

This chain links TRBV6-1 with TRBJ2-1; a weak D match, TRBD2 (7 bases). This CDR3 has 16 residues. CDR1 is MNHNS and CDR2 is SASEGT in the germline V gene. V lost 6 bases and J lost 3, with 18 bases in between. CDR3 sequence (DNA): TGTGCCAGCAGACCCAGGGGAGGGTTGGTCTACAATGAGCAGTTCTTC. Its protein product is CASRPRGGLVYNEQFF.

This clonotype has at least ten counts. J is TRBJ2-1 and V is TRBV5-5; no reliable D call. Germline-derived CDR1 and CDR2 are SGHKS and YYEKEE (reference sequence). Trimming pared 1 base from V and 5 bases from J, leaving 13 bases between. The CDR3 is made up of 15 amino acids. CDR3 sequence: CASSLTSFLNNEQFF. CDR3 coding DNA: TGTGCCAGCAGCTTGACAAGTTTTTTGAACAATGAGCAGTTCTTC.

This clonotype was seen a few times. The chain is built from TRBV6-1 and TRBJ2-6; 8 bases map to TRBD2. Germline V gene sequence: CDR1 MNHNS, CDR2 SASEGT. J was trimmed by 0 bases and V by 8 bases; bases with no gene match: 0. There are 14 residues in the CDR3. CDR3: CASGTSSGANVLTF. The CDR3 bases are TGTGCCAGCGGGACTAGCTCTGGGGCCAACGTCCTGACTTTC.

The genes are TRBV10-3 and TRBJ2-3; 11 positions agree with TRBD2. V gave up 4 bases and J gave up 2 bases; unmatched junction bases: 5. The CDR3 length is 16 residues. Germline CDR1 ENHRY, CDR2 SYGVKD. CDR3: CAISGTSGGNTDTQYF. In nucleotides, the CDR3 is TGTGCCATCAGTGGCACTAGCGGGGGCAACACAGATACGCAGTATTTT.